These 2 T cell receptor beta chains share one sample of origin, sequenced in a study of cytomegalovirus exposure and HLA in healthy donors. Vbeta (60) and Jbeta (13) primers were used in the PCR. Produced via immunoSEQ multiplex PCR; TCRdb's table is partial and in-frame only. The data show more than 110,000 clones, around 10% seen once. Sequencing was performed on PBMCs. Receptor source: a man in his fifties or sixties in good health and CMV-seronegative.

This clone was observed a few times. This chain links TRBV28 with TRBJ2-6, with 9 bases aligning to TRBD1. V lost 4 bases and J lost 4; bases outside the gene matches: 5. The CDR3 contains 16 residues. Germline V gene lookup returns CDR1 MDHEN and CDR2 SYDVKM. CDR3 sequence: CASSWGDRAGANVLTF. As DNA, the CDR3 is TGTGCCAGCAGTTGGGGGGACAGGGCCGGGGCCAACGTCCTGACTTTC. The whole variable domain, remainder taken from reference TRBV28 and TRBJ2-6, is DVKVTQSSRYLVKRTGEKVFLECVQDMDHENMFWYRQDPGLGLRLIYFSYDVKMKEKGDIPEGYSVSREKKERFSLILESASTNQTSMYLCASSWGDRAGANVLTFGAGSRLTVL.

The chain's CDR3 is CSAEMNTEAFF. CDR3 DNA: TGCAGTGCTGAGATGAACACTGAAGCTTTCTTT. The chain employs TRBV20-1 and TRBJ1-1; D uncertain. Germline V gene data show CDR1 as DFQATT and CDR2 as SNEGSKA (reference sequence). The CDR3 is 11 residues long. Trimming removed 5 bases at V and 0 bases at J, with 4 bases between.